The 27 T cell receptor beta chains below come from one sample, sequenced in a study of STAT5B mutations in CD4+ large granular lymphocyte leukemia. Produced via immunoSEQ multiplex PCR; TCRdb's table is partial and in-frame only. The table lists tens of thousands of clones, roughly 79% of them singletons. Sequencing was done on a sample of CD4+ T cells from blood buffy coats. These receptors all come from a human donor in good health.

The chain recombines TRBV7-9 with TRBJ1-2; TRBD1 aligns across 9 bases. The CDR3 runs to 15 residues. Germline assignment: CDR1 SEHNR and CDR2 FQNEAQ (reference sequence). V lost 3 bases, J lost 7 bases, and 9 bases stayed unmatched. In DNA form, the CDR3 reads TGTGCCAGCAGCTTCGGCTCGGGACAGGGCGGTGGCTACACCTTC. This encodes CASSFGSGQGGGYTF.

V is TRBV5-1 and J is TRBJ2-3, with 8 bases lining up with TRBD2. J gave up 4 bases and V 6 bases, and 7 bases lay outside the gene matches. The CDR3 has 14 residues. CDR1 and CDR2 (germline): SGHRS, YFSETQ. The CDR3 loop reads CASTSGGGADTQYF. CDR3 sequence (DNA): TGCGCCAGCACCTCGGGAGGGGGGGCAGATACGCAGTATTTT.

This sequence joins TRBV18 and TRBJ1-4; D is unclear. There are 15 residues in the CDR3. Per germline, CDR1 KGHSH and CDR2 LQKENI. The V and J ends lost 6 bases and 0 bases respectively, with 11 bases between them. CDR3 coding DNA: TGTGCCAGCTCGCTGACATTTGCAACTAATGAAAAACTGTTTTTT. It yields the protein CASSLTFATNEKLFF. Full variable domain (missing parts from reference TRBV18 and TRBJ1-4): NAGVMQNPRHLVRRRGQEARLRCSPMKGHSHVYWYRQLPEEGLKFMVYLQKENIIDESGMPKERFSAEFPKEGPSILRIQQVVRGDSAAYFCASSLTFATNEKLFFGSGTQLSVL.

The genes are TRBV5-1 and TRBJ1-1; D is perhaps TRBD1 (5 bases). The V gene's germline CDR1 is SGHRS and CDR2 YFSETQ. Deletions cut 4 bases from V and 0 bases from J, with 13 bases between. The CDR3 length is 15 residues. The CDR3 here is CASSPGRKMNTEAFF. In nucleotides, the CDR3 is TGCGCCAGCAGCCCAGGGCGTAAGATGAACACTGAAGCTTTCTTT.

CDR3 sequence: CASSQVTDSYGYTF. CDR3 in DNA: TGTGCCAGCAGCCAAGTCACTGACTCTTATGGCTACACCTTC. This chain connects TRBV4-2 to TRBJ1-2; D ambiguous. CDR3 size: 14 residues. Germline loops: CDR1 LGHNA, CDR2 YNFKEQ. Trimming pared 1 base from V and 5 bases from J, leaving 11 bases between.

V is TRBV19 and J is TRBJ2-1; no clear D. The CDR3 length is 11 residues. V dropped 9 bases and J dropped 0 bases, with 3 bases sitting between them. Germline V gene sequence: CDR1 LNHDA, CDR2 SQIVND (reference sequence). CDR3 residues: CASSSYNEQFF. In nucleotides, the CDR3 is TGTGCCAGCAGCTCCTACAATGAGCAGTTCTTC.

This clone appeared once. The chain carries TRBV19 and TRBJ2-7; no reliable D call. The CDR3 runs to 13 residues. Per germline, CDR1 LNHDA and CDR2 SQIVND (reference sequence). V was pared by 5 bases and J by 2 bases, with 10 bases between. This CDR3 reads CASSGLAPYEQYF. The DNA for the CDR3 is TGTGCCAGTAGTGGGTTGGCCCCCTACGAGCAGTACTTC. Combining the CDR3 with reference TRBV19 and TRBJ2-7 gives the whole variable domain DGGITQSPKYLFRKEGQNVTLSCEQNLNHDAMYWYRQDPGQGLRLIYYSQIVNDFQKGDIAEGYSVSREKKESFPLTVTSAQKNPTAFYLCASSGLAPYEQYFGPGTRLTVT.

CDR3 nucleotide sequence: TGCGCCAGCAGCCGCAGGGAGTCGCGCACAGATACGCAGTATTTT. It translates to CASSRRESRTDTQYF. This chain connects TRBV4-3 to TRBJ2-3; D is perhaps TRBD1 or TRBD2 (5 bases each). The germline gives CDR1 LGHNA, CDR2 YSLEER. This CDR3 contains 15 residues. V lost 4 bases to trimming and J lost 1 base, with 12 bases between them.

The chain employs TRBV7-9 and TRBJ2-1, with 8 bases aligning to TRBD1. Germline assignment: CDR1 SEHNR and CDR2 FQNEAQ (reference sequence). The CDR3 length is 16 residues. Trimming cost V 6 bases and J 7 bases; bases outside gene matches: 14. This chain's CDR3 is CASSLSPRGLGNEQFF. For the CDR3, the DNA is TGTGCCAGCAGTCTTAGTCCCAGGGGGCTAGGTAATGAGCAGTTCTTC.

The chain carries TRBV19 and TRBJ1-3; D remains ambiguous. The length of the CDR3 is 14 residues. Trimming stripped 9 bases from V and 0 bases from J, with 12 bases between. Germline loops: CDR1 LNHDA, CDR2 SQIVND (reference sequence). CDR3 DNA: TGTGCCAGCACCGACGGAAGCTCTGGAAACACCATATATTTT. Amino acids: CASTDGSSGNTIYF.

This chain connects TRBV28 to TRBJ2-5; D is undetermined. In germline, CDR1 is MDHEN, CDR2 SYDVKM. V lost 10 bases, J lost 4 bases, and 19 bases lay in between. The CDR3 totals 14 residues. The CDR3 loop is CATTPDWAAETQYF. CDR3 coding DNA: TGTGCCACCACACCTGACTGGGCGGCAGAGACCCAGTACTTC.

The genes are TRBV18 and TRBJ2-1; D gene ambiguous. Between the trimmed V and J ends, which lost 3 bases and 2 bases, there was a span of 14 bases. The CDR3 consists of 16 residues. CDR1 and CDR2 (germline): KGHSH, LQKENI. CDR3 amino acids: CASSPRLEGPYNEQFF. In DNA, the CDR3 is TGTGCCAGCTCACCCCGACTTGAAGGGCCCTACAATGAGCAGTTCTTC.

The chain has TRBV6-1 and TRBJ2-7, with TRBD2 identical over 11 bases. This CDR3 contains 15 residues. Germline V CDR1 and CDR2: MNHNS, SASEGT. V shed 2 bases and J 4 bases; nucleotides not matched to a gene: 4. Here the CDR3 reads CASSETSGSRYEQYF. The CDR3 nucleotides are TGTGCCAGCAGTGAAACTAGCGGGAGCCGGTACGAGCAGTACTTC.

This chain joins TRBV7-9 and TRBJ2-2; 7 bases match TRBD1. V lost 6 bases to trimming and J lost 5 bases; unmatched junction nucleotides: 12. The length of the CDR3 is 16 residues. CDR1 is SEHNR and CDR2 is FQNEAQ in the germline V gene (reference sequence). In DNA form, the CDR3 reads TGTGCCAGCAGGCCGGTGGGACAGCCGGCGACCGGGGAGCTGTTTTTT. It is translated as CASRPVGQPATGELFF.

V is TRBV11-2 and J is TRBJ2-5; 11 nucleotides match TRBD1. With V trimmed by 3 bases and J by 4 bases, 4 bases remained unmatched. Per germline, CDR1 SGHAT and CDR2 FQNNGV. The CDR3 totals 15 residues. The CDR3 region has the DNA TGTGCCAGCAGCTTGGGGACAGGGGGAGGAGAGACCCAGTACTTC. It is translated as CASSLGTGGGETQYF.

V is TRBV5-4 and J is TRBJ2-7; 8 nucleotides align to TRBD1. With 4 bases clipped from V and 3 bases from J, the junction kept 12 bases outside the gene matches. Per the germline V gene, CDR1 is SGHNT and CDR2 is YYREEE (reference sequence). The CDR3 spans 16 residues. CDR3 residues: CASSHPGQGLDYEQYF. The CDR3 region has the DNA TGTGCCAGCAGCCACCCCGGACAGGGCCTCGACTACGAGCAGTACTTC.

The chain is built from TRBV7-6 and TRBJ2-1; no clear D. The CDR3 sequence is 14 residues long. The germline gives CDR1 SGHVS, CDR2 FNYEAQ. V was cut by 5 bases and J by 6 bases, with 14 bases left in between. The CDR3 coding sequence is TGTGCCAGCAGCCCGCAAATGCTCAGCAATGAGCAGTTCTTC. Amino acids: CASSPQMLSNEQFF.

This clone showed up just a few times. This rearrangement joins TRBV9 to TRBJ1-1; possibly TRBD1 for D (5 bases). The germline V gene has CDR1 SGDLS and CDR2 YYNGEE. V was shortened by 0 bases and J by 8 bases, with 11 bases between the two germline ends. The CDR3 is made up of 13 amino acids. The CDR3 DNA reads as TGTGCCAGCAGCGTAGCGGGGGAGGGCGAAGCTTTCTTT. Its protein is CASSVAGEGEAFF.

V usage is TRBV19 and J usage is TRBJ2-7; the match to TRBD2 covers 11 bases. The CDR3 runs to 15 residues. CDR1 LNHDA and CDR2 SQIVND come from the germline V gene (reference sequence). V was pared by 4 bases and J by 3 bases, with 5 bases of the junction left unmatched. CDR3 sequence: CASSSLTSGIYEQYF. The DNA of the CDR3 is TGTGCCAGTAGTAGTCTGACTAGCGGGATCTACGAGCAGTACTTC.

V usage is TRBV6-1 and J usage is TRBJ2-7; 8 nucleotides agree with TRBD1. V shed 3 bases and J 1 base; nucleotides not matched to a gene: 11. CDR1 and CDR2 from the germline V gene are MNHNS and SASEGT. This CDR3 has 17 residues. In DNA, the CDR3 is TGTGCCAGCAGTGACACCGTAAGGACAGGGATTTCCTACGAGCAGTACTTC. Encoded protein: CASSDTVRTGISYEQYF.

This clone was observed a handful of times. The chain links TRBV6-5 to TRBJ2-3; D unresolved. CDR1 is MNHEY, CDR2 SVGAGI, per germline. The germline V and J ends were trimmed by 5 bases and 1 base, with 7 bases remaining between them. CDR3 length: 13 residues. DNA of the CDR3: TGTGCCAGCAGTCCCCGGGGCACAGATACGCAGTATTTT. It yields the protein CASSPRGTDTQYF.

This clone was found once. This chain connects TRBV9 to TRBJ2-3; tentative D call: TRBD1 (6 bases). Looked up from germline, CDR1 is SGDLS and CDR2 is YYNGEE. This CDR3 is 15 amino acids long. The V gene lost 4 bases and the J gene lost 2 bases, with 14 bases spanning the gap. CDR3 sequence (DNA): TGTGCCAGCAGCCTCTCAGGACAGCCCACAGATACGCAGTATTTT. Encoded protein: CASSLSGQPTDTQYF.

The chain uses TRBV18 and TRBJ1-1; D remains ambiguous. The CDR3 extends over 15 amino acids. V was cut by 1 base and J by 1 base, with 10 bases left in between. CDR1 and CDR2 (germline): KGHSH, LQKENI. The CDR3 loop reads CASSPQNSGNTEAFF. As DNA, the CDR3 is TGTGCCAGCTCACCACAGAACTCGGGGAACACTGAAGCTTTCTTT.

CDR3 sequence reads: CASSQAGLFEYEQYF. CDR3 nucleotides: TGTGCCAGCAGCCAAGCCGGGCTCTTCGAGTACGAGCAGTACTTC. The chain joins TRBV5-4 to TRBJ2-7, with unresolved D. Deletions cut 4 bases from V and 4 bases from J, with 18 bases between. Germline V gene sequence: CDR1 SGHNT, CDR2 YYREEE (reference sequence). This CDR3 spans 15 amino acids.

The chain uses TRBV7-9 and TRBJ2-1, with 10 positions matching TRBD1. The V gene end was trimmed by 6 bases and the J gene end by 6 bases; junction bases not matched to a gene: 5. The CDR3 length is 14 residues. Germline V gene data show CDR1 as SEHNR and CDR2 as FQNEAQ (reference sequence). CDR3 in DNA: TGTGCCAGCAGTCTGGGACAGGGGTTCAATGAGCAGTTCTTC. It codes for CASSLGQGFNEQFF.

The rearrangement uses TRBV28 and TRBJ2-5; 8 bases fit TRBD2. Germline values: CDR1 MDHEN, CDR2 SYDVKM. This CDR3 spans 11 amino acids. V shed 10 bases and J 4 bases; nucleotides not matched to a gene: 2. CDR3 sequence (DNA): TGTGCCACCGGGAGGGCAGAGACCCAGTACTTC. Translation gives CATGRAETQYF.

This clone showed up just a few times. This chain links TRBV18 with TRBJ2-1, with TRBD1 matching over 7 bases. After removal of 5 bases from V and 2 bases from J, the junction contained 9 bases not matched to a gene. The CDR3 consists of 16 residues. CDR1 and CDR2 (germline): KGHSH, LQKENI. CDR3 sequence: CASSITTGRAYNEQFF. The CDR3 nucleotides read TGTGCCAGCTCAATTACGACAGGGCGCGCCTACAATGAGCAGTTCTTC.